What follows are 31 T cell receptor beta chains derived from one specimen sequenced in a study of cytomegalovirus exposure and HLA in healthy donors (TCRdb year 2017). Library preparation used the immunoSEQ multiplex PCR assay. The multiplex PCR relied on a mix of 60 forward primers for TCR Vbeta segments and 13 reverse primers for TCR Jbeta segments. TCRdb limited this immuneACCESS table to in-frame rearrangements with V and J called. A share of clones is missing; checked studies link under half to unresolved V genes, and the rest is unexplained. In this sample the table shows roughly 180,000 clones, approximately 80% of which occur a single time. The ten most abundant clones make up 4.5% of the sample. Sample: PBMCs. The receptors originated from a woman between 45 and 60 years old in good health and CMV-seropositive.

This chain links TRBV4-3 with TRBJ2-4, with TRBD1 identical over 9 bases. The CDR3 runs to 15 residues. With 2 bases clipped from V and 4 bases from J, the junction kept 3 bases outside the gene matches. The germline V gene encodes CDR1 LGHNA and CDR2 YSLEER. The CDR3 region is CASSQLQGAKNIQYF. Written as DNA, the CDR3 is TGCGCCAGCAGCCAACTACAGGGGGCAAAAAACATTCAGTACTTC.

The chain recombines TRBV18 with TRBJ2-5; 9 bases align to TRBD1. The CDR3 extends over 17 amino acids. J gave up 2 bases and V 2 bases, and 9 bases lay outside the gene matches. Per germline, CDR1 KGHSH and CDR2 LQKENI. CDR3 protein: CASSPSEGDRAQETQYF. The DNA of the CDR3 is TGTGCCAGCTCACCATCAGAGGGGGACAGGGCTCAAGAGACCCAGTACTTC.

This clone was found once. The chain couples TRBV5-4 to TRBJ2-7, with 7 positions matching TRBD1. CDR3 size: 14 residues. The V gene's germline CDR1 is SGHNT and CDR2 YYREEE (reference sequence). V gave up 5 bases and J gave up 3 bases; unmatched junction bases: 8. CDR3 nucleotides: TGTGCCAGCAGACAGGACAGGACCATCTACGAGCAGTACTTC. Its protein is CASRQDRTIYEQYF. Based on the CDR3 plus reference TRBV5-4 and TRBJ2-7, the full variable domain is ETGVTQSPTHLIKTRGQQVTLRCSSQSGHNTVSWYQQALGQGPQFIFQYYREEENGRGNFPPRFSGLQFPNYSSELNVNALELDDSALYLCASRQDRTIYEQYFGPGTRLTVT.

The chain links TRBV2 to TRBJ2-3; perhaps TRBD1 as D (5 bases). The CDR3 has 14 amino acids. Trimming took off 1 base at V and 1 base at J, with 6 bases between the two ends. The germline gives CDR1 SNHLY, CDR2 FYNNEI. The CDR3 reads CASSEGRGTDTQYF. The CDR3 bases are TGTGCCAGCAGTGAAGGCAGGGGCACAGATACGCAGTATTTT.

This chain joins TRBV19 and TRBJ2-7; weak D call: TRBD1 (5 bases). Germline V gene lookup returns CDR1 LNHDA and CDR2 SQIVND (reference sequence). The V gene lost 7 bases and the J gene lost 2 bases, with 15 bases spanning the gap. The CDR3 extends over 14 amino acids. The CDR3 DNA reads as TGTGCCAGTAAAGCAGGGTACGGGCCCTACGAGCAGTACTTC. This gives the protein CASKAGYGPYEQYF.

V gene TRBV25-1 combines with J gene TRBJ2-5; 9 bases align to TRBD2. V shed 4 bases and J 4 bases; nucleotides not matched to a gene: 4. The germline V gene encodes CDR1 MGHDK and CDR2 SYGVNS. The CDR3 is made up of 14 amino acids. Written as DNA, the CDR3 is TGTGCCAGCAGTGGCCTAGCGGGGCCAGAGACCCAGTACTTC. This codes for CASSGLAGPETQYF.

This clone was picked up one time. This chain connects TRBV12-2 to TRBJ1-1; the tabulated D call, TRBD1, remains unverified against the DNA. TRBV12-2 is listed as a pseudogene. The CDR3 totals 13 residues. The CDR3 sequence: CASRPVGTFQAFF. DNA for the CDR3: TGTGCAAGTCGTCCAGTCGGGACATTCCAAGCTTTCTTT.

The rearrangement uses TRBV4-1 and TRBJ2-7; 9 bases fit TRBD1. CDR3 size: 15 residues. The V gene's germline CDR1 is MGHRA and CDR2 YSYEKL. Trimming removed 0 bases from V and 5 bases from J; junction bases left unmatched: 5. This chain's CDR3 is CASSQERTGADEQYF. The CDR3 coding sequence is TGCGCCAGCAGCCAAGAAAGGACAGGGGCGGACGAGCAGTACTTC.

The V and J genes are TRBV19 and TRBJ1-5, with TRBD1 matching over 7 bases. The CDR3 covers 12 residues. The V and J ends lost 8 bases and 2 bases, in that order; junction bases with no gene match: 0. Germline V CDR1 and CDR2: LNHDA, SQIVND (reference sequence). CDR3 DNA: TGTGCCAGTGGACAGGGCAATCAGCCCCAGCATTTT. Protein sequence: CASGQGNQPQHF.

This clone was detected only once. This sequence joins TRBV19 and TRBJ2-1, with 8 bases matching TRBD1. V was pared by 4 bases and J by 4 bases, with 6 bases of the junction left unmatched. The CDR3 has 15 amino acids. CDR1 and CDR2 (germline): LNHDA, SQIVND (reference sequence). As DNA, the CDR3 is TGTGCCAGTAGTACGTTACAGGGGGGATACAATGAGCAGTTCTTC. Translated, it gives CASSTLQGGYNEQFF.

CDR3 bases: TGTGCCAGCAGTGATGGGGGGGACCCCACCAATACGCAGTATTTT. This codes for CASSDGGDPTNTQYF. The V and J genes are TRBV2 and TRBJ2-3, with 7 nucleotides matching TRBD2. The ends lost 3 bases at V and 7 bases at J; junction bases unmatched: 10. The CDR3 contains 15 residues. CDR1 is SNHLY and CDR2 is FYNNEI in the germline V gene.

The CDR3 bases are TGTGCCAGCAGCTCGACAGGGAAGGGAGTTTGGGACTATGGCTACACCTTC. It specifies CASSSTGKGVWDYGYTF. The rearrangement uses TRBV14 and TRBJ1-2, with 7 bases aligning to TRBD1. This CDR3 has 17 residues. Looked up from germline, CDR1 is SGHDN and CDR2 is FVKESK. J lost 3 bases, V lost 5 bases, and 15 bases had no gene match.

The chain links TRBV9 to TRBJ2-3; 12 bases map to TRBD2. CDR1 SGDLS and CDR2 YYNGEE come from the germline V gene. The V segment lost 3 bases and the J segment 6 bases; nucleotides outside the gene matches: 11. The CDR3 is 17 residues long. The CDR3 DNA sequence: TGTGCCAGCAGCGCCCGCCCGACTAGCGGGAGCGGGGATACGCAGTATTTT. The encoded protein is CASSARPTSGSGDTQYF. Drawing the rest from reference TRBV9 and TRBJ2-3, the complete variable domain is DSGVTQTPKHLITATGQRVTLRCSPRSGDLSVYWYQQSLDQGLQFLIQYYNGEERAKGNILERFSAQQFPDLHSELNLSSLELGDSALYFCASSARPTSGSGDTQYFGPGTRLTVL.

The chain joins TRBV2 to TRBJ2-5; 7 bases are a match to TRBD2. With the DNA end fitting TRBJ2-7 better, the J assignment may be wrong. Germline V gene lookup returns CDR1 SNHLY and CDR2 FYNNEI. This CDR3 has 15 amino acids. CDR3 in amino acids: CASSEGLADTYEQYF. The CDR3 DNA follows: TGTGCCAGCAGTGAAGGCCTAGCGGACACCTACGAGCAGTACTTC.

V usage is TRBV14 and J usage is TRBJ2-1; no firm D call. Trimming took off 3 bases at V and 4 bases at J, with 4 bases between the two ends. Germline V gene lookup returns CDR1 SGHDN and CDR2 FVKESK. This CDR3 has 12 amino acids. The CDR3 DNA reads as TGTGCCAGCAGCCAGTATTACAATGAGCAGTTCTTC. Protein product: CASSQYYNEQFF.

The chain couples TRBV7-3 to TRBJ2-2, with 9 bases matching TRBD1. The ends lost 5 bases at V and 4 bases at J; junction bases unmatched: 8. The germline CDR1 and CDR2 sequences are SGHTA and FQGTGA. The CDR3 is 16 amino acids. The CDR3 protein is CASSTPGTGSTGELFF. The CDR3, as DNA: TGTGCCAGCAGCACTCCGGGGACAGGGAGCACCGGGGAGCTGTTTTTT.

This clone was counted a few times. V and J are TRBV5-1 and TRBJ1-6, with 7 bases fitting TRBD1. Trimming at V came to 2 bases and at J to 6 bases, leaving 8 bases not matched to a gene. CDR3 length equals 16 residues. Per the germline V gene, CDR1 is SGHRS and CDR2 is YFSETQ. In nucleotides, the CDR3 is TGCGCCAGCAGCTTAAGGACGACAGGGTTTAATTCACCCCTCCACTTT. It encodes CASSLRTTGFNSPLHF.

Worth noting for this clone: Sequence at one end of the junction differs from germline and may be a read error. The V and J genes are TRBV7-7 and TRBJ2-1; 11 nucleotides align to TRBD2. The CDR3 runs to 14 residues. CDR1 is SSHAT, CDR2 FNYEAQ, per germline (reference sequence). The CDR3 loop reads CASSLAGGGGEQFF. The CDR3, as DNA: TGTGCTAGCAGCTTAGCGGGAGGGGGGGGTGAGCAGTTCTTC. The full variable domain, with the rest looked up from reference TRBV7-7 and TRBJ2-1, is GAGVSQSPRYKVTKRGQDVTLRCDPISSHATLYWYQQALGQGPEFLTYFNYEAQPDKSGLPSDRFSAERPEGSISTLTIQRTEQRDSAMYRCASSLAGGGGEQFFGPGTRLTVL.

The J gene is TRBJ2-1, the V gene TRBV28, with 7 positions matching TRBD1. The CDR3 runs to 16 residues. Germline CDR1 reads MDHEN; CDR2 reads SYDVKM. J gave up 11 bases and V 6 bases, and 19 bases lay outside the gene matches. The CDR3 spells CASSSSGGHKSPKQFF. The DNA for the CDR3 is TGTGCCAGCAGCTCCTCAGGGGGACACAAAAGTCCGAAGCAGTTCTTC.

The chain employs TRBV7-2 and TRBJ2-5, with 10 bases fitting TRBD2. The germline V gene has CDR1 SGHTA and CDR2 FQGNSA. There are 15 residues in the CDR3. J lost 3 bases, V lost 8 bases, and 9 bases had no gene match. The CDR3 region has the DNA TGTGCCAGCGTTATTTGGACTAGCGGTAAAGAGACCCAGTACTTC. This sequence encodes CASVIWTSGKETQYF.

V is TRBV11-2 and J is TRBJ2-7; 10 nucleotides match TRBD2. CDR3 length: 15 residues. Germline loops: CDR1 SGHAT, CDR2 FQNNGV. Unmatched junction bases numbered 8, after V lost 5 bases and J lost 4 bases. The chain's CDR3 is CASSRGLAERYEQYF. CDR3 nucleotides: TGTGCCAGCAGCCGAGGACTAGCGGAGAGGTACGAGCAGTACTTC.

The chain recombines TRBV6-1 with TRBJ1-4; D gene ambiguous. Looked up from germline, CDR1 is MNHNS and CDR2 is SASEGT. The CDR3 contains 14 residues. The germline V and J ends were trimmed by 0 bases and 8 bases, with 10 bases remaining between them. The CDR3 DNA reads TGTGCCAGCAGTGAAGCCCGCGGGATCGAAAAACTGTTTTTT. It yields the protein CASSEARGIEKLFF.

This clone was recorded only once. The chain uses TRBV10-3 and TRBJ2-7; 9 bases agree with TRBD2. This CDR3 is built from 17 residues. Trimming took 2 bases from V and 2 from J; bases not matched to a gene: 10. The germline CDR1 and CDR2 sequences are ENHRY and SYGVKD. The CDR3 here is CAISEPLAGAPAYEQYF. The CDR3, as DNA: TGTGCCATCAGTGAGCCATTAGCGGGAGCGCCCGCCTACGAGCAGTACTTC.

This clone came up a few times. The genes are TRBV9 and TRBJ1-1; D is possibly TRBD1 (6 bases). The CDR3 spans 17 residues. Germline values: CDR1 SGDLS, CDR2 YYNGEE. Between the trimmed V and J ends, which lost 3 bases and 2 bases, there was a span of 20 bases. The CDR3 is CASSGGGGGEGNTEAFF. In nucleotides, the CDR3 is TGTGCCAGCAGCGGGGGGGGCGGAGGGGAGGGTAACACTGAAGCTTTCTTT.

The genes are TRBV5-5 and TRBJ2-1, with 7 bases fitting TRBD2. The CDR3 spans 16 residues. Per the germline V gene, CDR1 is SGHKS and CDR2 is YYEKEE (reference sequence). The V segment lost 4 bases and the J segment 2 bases; nucleotides outside the gene matches: 9. The CDR3 nucleotides are TGTGCCAGCAGCGTCATAGCTAGCGGCGCCTACAATGAGCAGTTCTTC. Residues: CASSVIASGAYNEQFF.

This chain uses TRBV21-1 with TRBJ1-6. TRBV21-1 constitutes a pseudogene. The CDR3 extends over 11 amino acids. The CDR3 is CASSNYSPLHF. Written as DNA, the CDR3 is TGTGCCAGCAGCAACTATTCACCCCTCCACTTT.

CDR3 in DNA: TGTGCCAGCTCACCACCGGGCCTAGGGACTAGCGCTCAGGAGCAGTACTTC. Translation: CASSPPGLGTSAQEQYF. V usage is TRBV18 and J usage is TRBJ2-5; 10 bases line up with TRBD2. In germline, CDR1 is KGHSH, CDR2 LQKENI. The V gene end was trimmed by 0 bases and the J gene end by 11 bases; junction bases not matched to a gene: 15. This CDR3 has 17 residues. Using reference TRBV18 and TRBJ2-5 for the parts outside the CDR3, the full variable domain is NAGVMQNPRHLVRRRGQEARLRCSPMKGHSHVYWYRQLPEEGLKFMVYLQKENIIDESGMPKERFSAEFPKEGPSILRIQQVVRGDSAAYFCASSPPGLGTSAQEQYFGPGTRLLVL.

The chain combines TRBV5-1 with TRBJ1-1; D is possibly TRBD1 (6 bases). This CDR3 is built from 15 residues. Germline V gene sequence: CDR1 SGHRS, CDR2 YFSETQ. Trimming cost V 3 bases and J 5 bases, with 17 bases left between them. DNA for the CDR3: TGCGCCAGCAGCTGGTCGGGGGGCGCGGGTACTGAAGCTTTCTTT. Translation: CASSWSGGAGTEAFF.

The V and J genes are TRBV20-1 and TRBJ1-2, with unresolved D. The germline V gene has CDR1 DFQATT and CDR2 SNEGSKA (reference sequence). This CDR3 is 11 amino acids long. V lost 6 bases and J lost 4, with 9 bases in between. The CDR3 DNA is TGCAGTGCCAGGTTGCCCTATGGCTACACCTTC. Translating gives CSARLPYGYTF.

The chain has TRBV30 and TRBJ2-1; the D gene is possibly TRBD2 (5 bases). This CDR3 has 15 residues. The V gene's germline CDR1 is GTSNPN and CDR2 SVGIG (reference sequence). V was shortened by 0 bases and J by 0 bases, with 9 bases between the two germline ends. The CDR3 DNA sequence: TGTGCCTGGAGTGTAGCGGTTAGCTCCTACAATGAGCAGTTCTTC. It is translated as CAWSVAVSSYNEQFF.

The chain has TRBV14 and TRBJ2-3; D gene uncertain. The germline V gene encodes CDR1 SGHDN and CDR2 FVKESK. Trimming pared 6 bases from V and 5 bases from J, leaving 12 bases between. The CDR3 contains 13 residues. CDR3 coding DNA: TGTGCCAGCAGGGCTCTTTCGGGAGATACGCAGTATTTT. Translating it yields CASRALSGDTQYF.